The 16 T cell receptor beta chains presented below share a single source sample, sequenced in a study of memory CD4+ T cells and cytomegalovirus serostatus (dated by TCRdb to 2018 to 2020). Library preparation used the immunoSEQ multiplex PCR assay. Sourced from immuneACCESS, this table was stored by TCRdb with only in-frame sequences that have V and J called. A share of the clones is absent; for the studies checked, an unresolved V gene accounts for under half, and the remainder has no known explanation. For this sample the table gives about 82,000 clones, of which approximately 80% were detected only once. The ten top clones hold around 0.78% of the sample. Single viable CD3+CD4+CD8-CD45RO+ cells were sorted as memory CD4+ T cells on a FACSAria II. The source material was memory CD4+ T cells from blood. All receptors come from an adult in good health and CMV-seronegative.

The CDR3 DNA reads TGCGCCAGCAGCCAACTTAATGGGAACACTGAAGCTTTCTTT. Amino acids: CASSQLNGNTEAFF. The genes are TRBV4-3 and TRBJ1-1; D ambiguous. In germline, CDR1 is LGHNA, CDR2 YSLEER. This CDR3 region has 14 residues. With 2 bases removed from V and 1 base from J, the gap between germline ends came to 8 bases.

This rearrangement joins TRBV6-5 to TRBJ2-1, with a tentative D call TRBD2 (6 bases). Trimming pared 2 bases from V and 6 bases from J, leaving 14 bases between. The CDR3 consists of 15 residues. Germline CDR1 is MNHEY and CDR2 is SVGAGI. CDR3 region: CASSYGQGLSNEQFF. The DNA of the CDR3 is TGTGCCAGCAGTTACGGGCAGGGACTTAGCAATGAGCAGTTCTTC.

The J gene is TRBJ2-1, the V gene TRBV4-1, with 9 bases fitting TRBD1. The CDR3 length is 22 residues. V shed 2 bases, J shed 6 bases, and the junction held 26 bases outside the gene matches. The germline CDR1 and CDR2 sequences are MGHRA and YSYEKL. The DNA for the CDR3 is TGCGCCAGCAGCCAACCCAAACTCCGGGACAGGGCGCGCGGTGGCTTGAGCAATGAGCAGTTCTTC. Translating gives CASSQPKLRDRARGGLSNEQFF.

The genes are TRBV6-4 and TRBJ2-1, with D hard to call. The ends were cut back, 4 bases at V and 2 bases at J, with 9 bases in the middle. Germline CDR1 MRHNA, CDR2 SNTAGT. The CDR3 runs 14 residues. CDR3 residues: CASSASGPYNEQFF. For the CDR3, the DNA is TGTGCCAGCAGTGCATCCGGCCCCTACAATGAGCAGTTCTTC.

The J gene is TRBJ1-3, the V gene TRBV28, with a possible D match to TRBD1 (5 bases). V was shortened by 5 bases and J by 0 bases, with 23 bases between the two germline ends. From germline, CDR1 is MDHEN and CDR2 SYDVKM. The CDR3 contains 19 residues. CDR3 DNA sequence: TGTGCCAGCAGTCCCCTCGGCGTCGCGGGACTCCACTCTGGAAACACCATATATTTT. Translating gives CASSPLGVAGLHSGNTIYF.

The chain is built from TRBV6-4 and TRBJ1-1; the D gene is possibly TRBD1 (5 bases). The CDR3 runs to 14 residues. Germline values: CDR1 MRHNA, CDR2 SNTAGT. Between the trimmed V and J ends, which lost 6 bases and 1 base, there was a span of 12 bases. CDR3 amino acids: CASSPGPANTEAFF. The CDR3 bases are TGTGCCAGCAGCCCAGGGCCGGCGAACACTGAAGCTTTCTTT.

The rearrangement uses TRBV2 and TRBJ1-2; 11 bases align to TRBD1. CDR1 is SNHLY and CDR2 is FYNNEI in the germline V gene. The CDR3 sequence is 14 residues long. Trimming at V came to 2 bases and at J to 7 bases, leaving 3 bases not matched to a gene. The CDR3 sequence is CASSERGQGVGYTF. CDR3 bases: TGTGCCAGCAGTGAAAGGGGACAGGGGGTTGGCTACACCTTC.

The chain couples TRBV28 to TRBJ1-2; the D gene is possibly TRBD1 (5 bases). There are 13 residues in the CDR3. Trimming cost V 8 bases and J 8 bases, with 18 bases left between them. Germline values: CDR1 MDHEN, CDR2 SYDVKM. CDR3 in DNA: TGTGCCAGCGAAAAATGGGGGGTGGGCGGCTACACCTTC. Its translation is CASEKWGVGGYTF.

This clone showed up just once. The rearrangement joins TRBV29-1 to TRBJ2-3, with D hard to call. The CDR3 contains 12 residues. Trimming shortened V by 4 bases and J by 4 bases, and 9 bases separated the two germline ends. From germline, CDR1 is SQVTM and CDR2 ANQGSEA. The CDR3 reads CSVGPESDTQYF. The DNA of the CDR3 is TGCAGCGTTGGCCCGGAATCAGATACGCAGTATTTT.

This CDR3 is CSVIAHYEQYF. Here the CDR3 DNA reads TGCAGTGTCATCGCTCACTACGAGCAGTACTTC. The chain carries TRBV20-1 and TRBJ2-7, with no clear D. CDR3 size: 11 residues. V dropped 7 bases and J dropped 3 bases, with 10 bases sitting between them. CDR1 and CDR2 from the germline V gene are DFQATT and SNEGSKA (reference sequence).

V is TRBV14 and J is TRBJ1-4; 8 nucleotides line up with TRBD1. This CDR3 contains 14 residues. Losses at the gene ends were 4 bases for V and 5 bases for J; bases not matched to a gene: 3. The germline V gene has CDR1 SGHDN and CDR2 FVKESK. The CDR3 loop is CASSLGQGNEKLFF. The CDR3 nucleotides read TGTGCCAGCAGCCTTGGACAGGGAAATGAAAAACTGTTTTTT.

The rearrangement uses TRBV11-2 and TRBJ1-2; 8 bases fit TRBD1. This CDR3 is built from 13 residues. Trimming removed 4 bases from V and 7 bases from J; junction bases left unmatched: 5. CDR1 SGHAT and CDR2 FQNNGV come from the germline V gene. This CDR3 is CASSWGQEGGYTF. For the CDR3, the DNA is TGTGCCAGCAGCTGGGGACAGGAGGGTGGCTACACCTTC.

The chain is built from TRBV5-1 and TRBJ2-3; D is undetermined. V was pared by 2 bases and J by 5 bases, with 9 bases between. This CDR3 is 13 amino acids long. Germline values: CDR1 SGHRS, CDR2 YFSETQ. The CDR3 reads CASSFVVQDTQYF. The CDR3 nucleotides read TGCGCCAGCAGCTTTGTAGTCCAAGATACGCAGTATTTT.

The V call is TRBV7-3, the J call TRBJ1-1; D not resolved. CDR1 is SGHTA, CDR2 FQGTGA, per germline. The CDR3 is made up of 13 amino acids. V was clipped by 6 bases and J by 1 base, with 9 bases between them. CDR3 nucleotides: TGTGCCAGCAGTTCTGCCGGGAACACTGAAGCTTTCTTT. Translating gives CASSSAGNTEAFF.

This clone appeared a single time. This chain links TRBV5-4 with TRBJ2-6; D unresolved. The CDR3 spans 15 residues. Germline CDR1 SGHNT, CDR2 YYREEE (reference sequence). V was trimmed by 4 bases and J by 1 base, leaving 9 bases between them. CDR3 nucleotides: TGTGCCAGCAGCACCCGCAGTTCTGGGGCCAACGTCCTGACTTTC. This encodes CASSTRSSGANVLTF.

The CDR3 region is CASSQVRDWTEAFF. CDR3 DNA: TGCGCCAGCAGCCAAGTACGGGATTGGACTGAAGCTTTCTTT. V and J are TRBV4-1 and TRBJ1-1; no clear D gene. The length of the CDR3 is 14 residues. Per the germline V gene, CDR1 is MGHRA and CDR2 is YSYEKL. The V end was cut by 1 base, the J end by 5 bases, with 11 bases between.